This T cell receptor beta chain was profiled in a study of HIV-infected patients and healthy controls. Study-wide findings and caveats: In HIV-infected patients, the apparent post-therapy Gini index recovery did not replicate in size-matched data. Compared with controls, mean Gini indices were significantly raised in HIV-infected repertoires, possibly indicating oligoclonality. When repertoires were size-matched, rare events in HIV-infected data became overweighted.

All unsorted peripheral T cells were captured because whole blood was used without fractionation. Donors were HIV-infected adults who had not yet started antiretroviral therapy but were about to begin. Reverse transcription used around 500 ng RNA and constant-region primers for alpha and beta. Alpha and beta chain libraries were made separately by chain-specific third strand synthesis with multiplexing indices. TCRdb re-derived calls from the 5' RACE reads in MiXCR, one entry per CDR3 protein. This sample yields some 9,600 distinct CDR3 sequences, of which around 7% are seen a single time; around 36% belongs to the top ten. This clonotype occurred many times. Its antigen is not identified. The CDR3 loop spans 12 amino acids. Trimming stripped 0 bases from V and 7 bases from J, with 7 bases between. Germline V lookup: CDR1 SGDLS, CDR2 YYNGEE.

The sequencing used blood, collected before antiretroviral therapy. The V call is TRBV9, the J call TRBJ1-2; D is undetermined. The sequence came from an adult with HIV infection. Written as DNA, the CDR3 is TGTGCCAGCAGCGTAGGGGTTTCTGGCTACACCTTC. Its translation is CASSVGVSGYTF.